Each of the 5 T cell receptor beta chains below was sequenced from the same sample in a study of T cells in Graves' hyperthyroidism and ophthalmopathy. TCR beta CDR3 region amplification was performed from RNA transcripts. The primer set for the first-round RT-PCR of the TCR CDR3 was HTBI. TCRdb re-called the multiplex PCR reads with MiXCR, one entry per CDR3 protein. The table has about 600,000 distinct CDR3 sequences, approximately 15% seen once. Sequences were obtained from blood. The receptors shown here come from a woman between 45 and 65 years old with Graves' ophthalmopathy.

This clonotype appeared many times. The V call is TRBV27, the J call TRBJ1-2; D is ambiguous. Trimming removed 2 bases from V and 2 bases from J, with 6 bases in between. Germline-derived CDR1 and CDR2 are MNHEY and SMNVEV (reference sequence). The CDR3 spans 13 residues. As DNA, the CDR3 is TGTGCCAGCAGTTTAGTCCCCAACTATGGCTACACCTTC. Residues: CASSLVPNYGYTF.

This clonotype appeared a few times. V is TRBV20-1 and J is TRBJ2-3; D is perhaps TRBD1 (6 bases). The V end was cut by 2 bases, the J end by 0 bases, with 21 bases between. The CDR3 covers 18 residues. Germline CDR1 DFQATT, CDR2 SNEGSKA (reference sequence). The CDR3 sequence: CSARTGTRGQSSTDTQYF. The CDR3 DNA follows: TGCAGTGCTAGAACCGGGACAAGGGGACAATCTAGCACAGATACGCAGTATTTT.

The chain combines TRBV4-2 with TRBJ2-1, with D possibly called TRBD1 or TRBD2 (6 bases each). V lost 1 base, J lost 7 bases, and 11 bases lay in between. CDR3 length equals 14 residues. From germline, CDR1 is LGHNA and CDR2 YNFKEQ. DNA for the CDR3: TGTGCCAGCAGCCAAGTAGGAGGGGGAAATGAGCAGTTCTTC. Its protein is CASSQVGGGNEQFF.

The chain combines TRBV4-1 with TRBJ2-5; TRBD2 matches at 7 bases. CDR1 MGHRA and CDR2 YSYEKL come from the germline V gene. J gave up 0 bases and V 1 base, and 8 bases lay outside the gene matches. This CDR3 comprises 17 residues. The CDR3 DNA reads TGCGCCAGCAGCCAAGGGTACGGGGGGTCCAACCAAGAGACCCAGTACTTC. Its protein is CASSQGYGGSNQETQYF.

This clonotype was observed many times. The rearrangement joins TRBV6-1 to TRBJ2-1; 8 bases map to TRBD1. The germline V gene has CDR1 MNHNS and CDR2 SASEGT. The CDR3 spans 14 residues. Germline trimming cut 3 bases from V and 4 bases from J; bases unmatched to any gene: 2. CDR3 loop: CASSEDRAYNEQFF. The DNA of the CDR3 is TGTGCCAGCAGTGAGGACAGGGCATACAATGAGCAGTTCTTC.